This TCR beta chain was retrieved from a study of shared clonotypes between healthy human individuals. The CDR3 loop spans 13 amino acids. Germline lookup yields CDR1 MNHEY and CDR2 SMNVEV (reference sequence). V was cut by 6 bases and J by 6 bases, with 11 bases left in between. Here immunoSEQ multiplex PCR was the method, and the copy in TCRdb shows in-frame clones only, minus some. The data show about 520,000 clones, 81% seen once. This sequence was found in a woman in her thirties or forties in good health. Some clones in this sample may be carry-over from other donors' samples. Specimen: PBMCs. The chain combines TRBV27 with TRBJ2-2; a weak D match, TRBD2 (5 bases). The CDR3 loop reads CASRLPAAGELFF. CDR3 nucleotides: TGTGCCAGCAGGCTCCCAGCGGCCGGGGAGCTGTTTTTT.